The 20 T cell receptor beta chains reported below all come from one sample, sequenced in a study of post-analysis software for immune sequencing data. General observations from the study: Comparison of patients with controls showed five TRBV segments more frequent in patients, TRBV5-6, TRBV5-1 and TRBV20-1 among them.

Antigens of these TCRs are unknown. Presence of unique molecular identifiers characterized the TCR beta cDNA libraries. TCRdb processed the PCR reads anew with MiXCR; each CDR3 protein has one entry. The sample holds about 770,000 distinct CDR3 sequences; 46% are singletons and the top ten take roughly 4.9%. The sequenced sample consisted of blood. Source of these receptors: a girl under 18 with multiple sclerosis.

The chain has TRBV4-3 and TRBJ2-4; possible D gene TRBD1, 6 bases. The CDR3 spans 16 residues. Trimming shortened V by 6 bases and J by 0 bases, and 15 bases separated the two germline ends. Germline lookup yields CDR1 LGHNA and CDR2 YSLEER. In DNA, the CDR3 is TGCGCCAGCAGTTCCGGACAGAATCTAGCCAAAAACATTCAGTACTTC. Amino acid sequence: CASSSGQNLAKNIQYF.

The table lists this clonotype with a few counts. The V gene is TRBV7-2, the J gene TRBJ2-3, with 7 bases identical to TRBD2. The CDR3 has 16 residues. With V trimmed by 5 bases and J by 6 bases, 14 bases remained unmatched. From germline, CDR1 is SGHTA and CDR2 FQGNSA. The CDR3 here is CASSPRWRERFDTQYF. The CDR3 nucleotides are TGTGCCAGCAGCCCGCGCTGGCGGGAGAGGTTCGATACGCAGTATTTT.

The gene calls are TRBV27 and TRBJ2-7; 8 nucleotides agree with TRBD2. Germline CDR1 is MNHEY and CDR2 is SMNVEV (reference sequence). The CDR3 extends over 15 amino acids. V was clipped by 6 bases and J by 0 bases; unmatched bases: 7. CDR3 loop: CASSHNSGTSYEQYF. The CDR3 bases are TGTGCCAGCAGCCATAATAGCGGGACCTCCTACGAGCAGTACTTC.

The chain links TRBV27 to TRBJ2-5; TRBD1 aligns across 9 bases. The J call is in doubt because the DNA end fits TRBJ2-7 better. The CDR3 consists of 16 residues. Germline V lookup: CDR1 MNHEY, CDR2 SMNVEV (reference sequence). CDR3 residues: CASSRGPGQGPYEQYF. For the CDR3, the DNA is TGTGCCAGCAGTCGTGGACCGGGACAGGGTCCCTACGAGCAGTACTTC.

The chain carries TRBV7-2 and TRBJ2-7; perhaps D is TRBD1 or TRBD2 (6 bases each). V lost 3 bases to trimming and J lost 0 bases, with 12 bases between them. Germline CDR1 SGHTA, CDR2 FQGNSA. The length of the CDR3 is 15 residues. CDR3 nucleotide sequence: TGTGCCAGCAGCTTCGGGGGCCTGAGCTCCTACGAGCAGTACTTC. The encoded protein is CASSFGGLSSYEQYF.

The chain uses TRBV7-9 and TRBJ2-3; either TRBD1 or TRBD2 may fit D (6 bases each). V lost 1 base to trimming and J lost 10 bases, with 15 bases between them. Looked up from germline, CDR1 is SEHNR and CDR2 is FQNEAQ (reference sequence). The length of the CDR3 is 14 residues. CDR3 amino acids: CASSLGDTRGAQYF. For the CDR3, the DNA is TGTGCCAGCAGCTTAGGGGACACCCGCGGGGCGCAGTATTTT.

This chain connects TRBV18 to TRBJ1-2; tentative D call: TRBD1 (5 bases). The V gene lost 3 bases and the J gene lost 5 bases, with 10 bases spanning the gap. CDR1 KGHSH and CDR2 LQKENI come from the germline V gene. The CDR3 has 13 amino acids. The CDR3 loop reads CASSPIDSYGYTF. CDR3 in DNA: TGTGCCAGCTCACCGATCGACAGTTATGGCTACACCTTC. The variable domain in full, completed from reference TRBV18 and TRBJ1-2, reads NAGVMQNPRHLVRRRGQEARLRCSPMKGHSHVYWYRQLPEEGLKFMVYLQKENIIDESGMPKERFSAEFPKEGPSILRIQQVVRGDSAAYFCASSPIDSYGYTFGSGTRLTVV.

The chain links TRBV4-1 to TRBJ2-5; 9 nucleotides agree with TRBD1. This CDR3 has 15 amino acids. With V trimmed by 3 bases and J by 7 bases, 9 bases remained unmatched. CDR1 is MGHRA, CDR2 YSYEKL, per germline. CDR3 sequence: CASSQAQGARGTQYF. In nucleotides, the CDR3 is TGCGCCAGCAGCCAGGCACAGGGGGCAAGGGGGACCCAGTACTTC.

This clonotype has just a few counts. The rearrangement joins TRBV29-1 to TRBJ2-7; 7 nucleotides match TRBD1. Per germline, CDR1 SQVTM and CDR2 ANQGSEA. J gave up 2 bases and V 8 bases, and 9 bases lay outside the gene matches. The CDR3 is 13 amino acids. In DNA, the CDR3 is TGCAGCTGTACCCGGGACAGCGCCTACGAGCAGTACTTC. This sequence encodes CSCTRDSAYEQYF.

This clonotype was recorded only once. The chain joins TRBV5-1 to TRBJ2-1, with TRBD1 matching 7 bases. The V gene's germline CDR1 is SGHRS and CDR2 YFSETQ. After removal of 3 bases from V and 4 bases from J, the junction contained 4 bases not matched to a gene. CDR3 length equals 14 residues. The CDR3 loop is CASSSQTGYNEQFF. The CDR3 coding sequence is TGCGCCAGCAGCTCCCAGACAGGGTACAATGAGCAGTTCTTC.

The rearrangement links TRBV15 to TRBJ2-5; 10 bases agree with TRBD1. There are 15 residues in the CDR3. The junction had 5 bases not matched to a gene; V was cut back by 4 bases and J by 3 bases. Per the germline V gene, CDR1 is LNHNV and CDR2 is YYDKDF (reference sequence). This CDR3 reads CATSTDGTGEETQYF. As DNA, the CDR3 is TGTGCCACCAGCACTGACGGGACAGGGGAAGAGACCCAGTACTTC.

The genes are TRBV6-5 and TRBJ1-5; maybe TRBD1 (5 bases). The CDR3 spans 14 residues. In germline, CDR1 is MNHEY, CDR2 SVGAGI. V lost 6 bases and J lost 2, with 11 bases in between. CDR3 nucleotides: TGTGCCAGCAGCTCCCAGACAGGCAATCAGCCCCAGCATTTT. Encoded protein: CASSSQTGNQPQHF.

The chain employs TRBV12-5 and TRBJ1-5; possibly TRBD1 for D (5 bases). Trimming left V 2 bases short and J 6 bases short, with 8 bases between. The germline V gene has CDR1 LGHNT and CDR2 FRNRAP. The CDR3 spans 13 residues. For the CDR3, the DNA is TGTGCTAGTGGTTTGTATCAGGGTCAGCCCCAGCATTTT. Amino acids: CASGLYQGQPQHF.

The CDR3 reads CASTYRADEQFF. The CDR3 bases are TGTGCCAGCACCTACCGGGCTGATGAGCAGTTCTTC. The rearrangement joins TRBV7-9 to TRBJ2-1; D is ambiguous. Germline V CDR1 and CDR2: SEHNR, FQNEAQ (reference sequence). The V end was cut by 7 bases, the J end by 8 bases, with 12 bases between. This CDR3 spans 12 amino acids.

The chain recombines TRBV7-2 with TRBJ2-7; 8 bases align to TRBD1. Trimming cost V 4 bases and J 3 bases; bases outside gene matches: 5. The CDR3 is made up of 14 amino acids. Germline loops: CDR1 SGHTA, CDR2 FQGNSA. The CDR3 spells CASSSDREIYEQYF. The CDR3 region has the DNA TGTGCCAGCAGCTCGGACAGGGAAATCTACGAGCAGTACTTC.

CDR3 residues: CASSLAAGLYEQYF. CDR3 DNA sequence: TGTGCCAGCAGCTTAGCGGCGGGCCTTTACGAGCAGTACTTC. The rearrangement links TRBV7-2 to TRBJ2-5; D is possibly TRBD2 (5 bases). The assigned J gene may be wrong: the sequence end matches TRBJ2-7 better. Germline CDR1 SGHTA, CDR2 FQGNSA. The CDR3 is made up of 14 amino acids.

The chain uses TRBV6-2 or TRBV6-3 and TRBJ1-1; D is unresolved. The germline V gene has CDR1 MNHEY and CDR2 SVGEGT. CDR3 length equals 16 residues. V gave up 0 bases and J gave up 0 bases, with 11 bases separating them. The chain's CDR3 is CASSYSRDLLNTEAFF. The CDR3 nucleotides are TGTGCCAGCAGTTACTCGAGAGACCTCTTGAACACTGAAGCTTTCTTT.

The genes are TRBV28 and TRBJ2-5; D call uncertain. The CDR3 contains 14 residues. Germline assignment: CDR1 MDHEN and CDR2 SYDVKM. V was pared by 3 bases and J by 5 bases, with 13 bases between. CDR3 residues: CASSFALDGETQYF. As DNA, the CDR3 is TGTGCCAGCAGTTTCGCGCTAGATGGGGAGACCCAGTACTTC.

V gene TRBV9 combines with J gene TRBJ2-3, with 8 bases fitting TRBD2. Germline CDR1 is SGDLS and CDR2 is YYNGEE. The CDR3 covers 19 residues. V gave up 2 bases and J gave up 2 bases; unmatched junction bases: 16. In nucleotides, the CDR3 is TGTGCCAGCAGCGTGTTCCCCCTTCGGACTAGCTCCGACACAGATACGCAGTATTTT. Its translation: CASSVFPLRTSSDTDTQYF.

The rearrangement joins TRBV12-3 or TRBV12-4 to TRBJ2-5; 10 bases line up with TRBD1. TRBJ2-7 matches the DNA end more closely, so the J call is doubtful. The CDR3 is made up of 15 amino acids. The CDR3 spells CASSLSGQGTYEQYF. The CDR3 DNA sequence: TGTGCCAGCAGTTTGTCGGGACAGGGGACCTACGAGCAGTACTTC.